The 5 T cell receptor beta chains below all came from one sample that was sequenced in a study of regulatory T cells in long-lasting Graves disease. Time point of the sample: newly diagnosed GD, antithyroid drugs for less than 3 months. TCR sequences were obtained from RNA taken from PBMCs. Libraries of TCR beta came from iRepertoire HTBI primers plus Arm-PCR of CDR3 regions. TCRdb reprocessed the multiplex PCR reads with MiXCR, giving one entry per CDR3 protein. Found here are roughly 400,000 distinct CDR3 sequences, over 15% of them singletons; the top ten hold approximately 22%. These same data were also listed under a study on T cells in Graves' hyperthyroidism and ophthalmopathy.

Sequences were derived from peripheral blood mononuclear cells (PBMCs), sampled at new diagnosis, from a patient treated with antithyroid drugs. These receptor sequences come from a woman younger than 30 with Graves disease.

This clonotype showed up just a few times. J is TRBJ1-4 and V is TRBV2; D is unclear. Trimming stripped 6 bases from V and 0 bases from J, with 8 bases between. The CDR3 length is 14 residues. In germline, CDR1 is SNHLY, CDR2 FYNNEI. The CDR3 DNA follows: TGTGCCAGCAGCCTACTAACAACTAATGAAAAACTGTTTTTT. Protein: CASSLLTTNEKLFF.

This clonotype was found many times. The chain has TRBV12-3 or TRBV12-4 and TRBJ2-2; no reliable D call. The CDR3 is made up of 14 amino acids. V lost 4 bases and J 3 bases, leaving 9 bases between the germline ends. The CDR3 region is CASSWGSDTGELFF. CDR3 DNA sequence: TGTGCCAGCAGTTGGGGTTCAGACACCGGGGAGCTGTTTTTT.

This clonotype was counted ten times or more. At one boundary the junction diverges from the germline segment, which might be a read error. The chain carries TRBV5-4 and TRBJ2-7; the D gene is possibly TRBD1 (6 bases). This CDR3 is built from 17 residues. In germline, CDR1 is SGHNT, CDR2 YYREEE (reference sequence). The CDR3 is CASSLASGGPPSSEQYF. The CDR3 DNA reads TGTGCCAGCAGCTTGGCCTCTGGGGGCCCCCCCTCCTCCGAGCAGTACTTC.

This clonotype was observed at least ten times. The chain employs TRBV6-1 and TRBJ2-7, with a tentative D call TRBD2 (6 bases). The CDR3 length is 15 residues. The V gene lost 2 bases and the J gene lost 5 bases, with 16 bases spanning the gap. The germline CDR1 and CDR2 sequences are MNHNS and SASEGT. The DNA for the CDR3 is TGTGCCAGCAGTGAACCGGGGGTATTTAGGGACGAGCAGTACTTC. Amino acid sequence: CASSEPGVFRDEQYF.

This clonotype was detected many times. The CDR3 spells CASSLRGGDRVSGELFF. In DNA form, the CDR3 reads TGTGCCAGCAGCCTTAGAGGCGGGGACAGAGTTTCCGGGGAGCTGTTTTTT. V gene TRBV27 combines with J gene TRBJ2-2, with a possible D match to TRBD1 (7 bases). The CDR3 consists of 17 residues. The germline V gene encodes CDR1 MNHEY and CDR2 SMNVEV (reference sequence). V lost 6 bases and J lost 6, with 23 bases in between.